This T cell receptor beta chain comes out of a study of regulatory T cells in long-lasting Graves disease. Study-wide results and limits: TCR diversity was lower in persistent than newly diagnosed Graves' disease.

Relying on iRepertoire HTBI primers and Arm-PCR of CDR3 regions, the team built TCR beta libraries. TCRdb re-analysed the multiplex PCR reads in MiXCR, keeping a single row per CDR3 protein. The data show about 430,000 distinct CDR3 sequences, approximately 22% seen once. The CDR3 loop spans 17 amino acids. Germline trimming cut 0 bases from V and 4 bases from J; bases unmatched to any gene: 7. CDR1 is SGHNT and CDR2 is YYREEE in the germline V gene (reference sequence). Time point here: persistent/refractory GD, antithyroid drugs over 5 years with positive TRAb. RNA from PBMCs was the source of the TCR library. Concerning this clonotype itself: Its target is not known.

This receptor was identified in a female donor with Graves disease. Specimen: peripheral blood mononuclear cells (PBMCs), collected when the disease was refractory, from a patient treated with antithyroid drugs. The chain links TRBV5-4 to TRBJ2-5; TRBD2 matches at 12 bases. CDR3 region: CASSLGLAGVVAETQYF. Here the CDR3 DNA reads TGTGCCAGCAGCTTGGGACTAGCGGGAGTAGTGGCAGAGACCCAGTACTTC.